This T cell receptor (beta chain) was obtained from a study of post-analysis software for immune sequencing data. This clonotype was detected a few times. Its target is unknown. Each TCR beta cDNA library carried unique molecular identifiers. TCRdb analysed the PCR reads with MiXCR anew, one entry per CDR3 protein. The top ten hold around 6.1% of the sample, which has more than 500,000 distinct CDR3 sequences, 30% to 40% seen once. Overall study results and limits: Samples from a shared batch, those prepared together, strongly co-clustered by F measure. A significant reduction in normalized Chao1 diversity was observed in multiple sclerosis patients versus controls.

The specimen was blood. The origin of this receptor is a girl younger than 18 with multiple sclerosis.

The CDR3 loop reads CASSPRTSVQETQYF. CDR3 nucleotide sequence: TGCGCCAGCAGCCCTCGGACTAGCGTACAAGAGACCCAGTACTTC. V gene TRBV4-1 combines with J gene TRBJ2-5, with 9 bases matching TRBD2. The trim removed 4 bases at V and 2 bases at J, leaving 5 bases unmatched. The CDR3 extends over 15 amino acids. Germline V gives CDR1 MGHRA, CDR2 YSYEKL.